This T cell receptor beta chain was sequenced for a study of Ad26.COV2.S vaccination and SARS-CoV-2 variants. Some clones are missing from TCRdb's copy, which holds only in-frame ones; the method was immunoSEQ multiplex PCR. The sample has around 270,000 clones, about 83% seen once. The sample's treatment: 15 to 20 received Ad26.COV2.S at low or high dose, single or two shots; about 5 received placebo; per-sample allocation not given. Day 63 after the first injection of vaccine or placebo was the sampling time. The CDR3 covers 16 residues. J gave up 1 base and V 4 bases, and 7 bases lay outside the gene matches. The germline V gene has CDR1 SGHTA and CDR2 FQGNSA.

The sequencing used peripheral blood, collected in a trial of Ad26.COV2.S vaccine versus placebo. V usage is TRBV7-2 and J usage is TRBJ2-3, with 8 positions matching TRBD1. The TCR comes from a person between 18 and 59 years old who received the Ad26.COV2.S COVID-19 vaccine or a placebo. DNA for the CDR3: TGTGCCAGCAGCTCCAATCCCAGGGGGCGCACAGATACGCAGTATTTT. Its protein is CASSSNPRGRTDTQYF.